These T cell receptor beta chains were read from a single sample in a study of shared clonotypes between healthy human individuals. Libraries were prepared by immunoSEQ multiplex PCR; TCRdb keeps only in-frame clonotypes and omits some of them. The sample has 75,000 to 100,000 clones, about 45% seen once. Sequencing was performed on PBMCs. These receptors all stem from a woman aged 35 to 49 in good health. Some clones in this sample may be carry-over from other donors' samples. The CDR3 runs from the conserved cysteine through the conserved F or W. A D gene is named only where the DNA matches it firmly. The size of a clone is reported for some rows only, either as once, few or many, or as a class for expanded clones.

CDR3 DNA: TGCGCCAGCAGCTTAACCGGAACATTAGGGGAAAAACTGTTTTTT
CDR3 protein: CASSLTGTLGEKLFF
J gene: TRBJ1-4
clone size: once
V gene: TRBV5-1
D gene: NA

CDR3 DNA: TGTGCCATCAAGGAGACGGGGGGAGCTTTCTTT
CDR3 protein: CAIKETGGAFF
J gene: TRBJ1-1
clone size: many
V gene: TRBV11-2
D gene: NA

CDR3 DNA: TGTGCCTGGAGAAGGCAGTCTGACGCTTTCTTT
CDR3 protein: CAWRRQSDAFF
J gene: TRBJ1-1
clone size: NA
V gene: TRBV30
D gene: NA

CDR3 DNA: TGCGCCAGCAGCCAAGGAGAGATGGCCTCCTACGAGCAGTACTTC
CDR3 protein: CASSQGEMASYEQYF
J gene: TRBJ2-7
clone size: NA
V gene: TRBV4-1
D gene: NA

CDR3 DNA: TGTGCCAGCAGTTTGGGCCATTTGTCGGGAGGGAATGAGCAGTTCTTC
CDR3 protein: CASSLGHLSGGNEQFF
J gene: TRBJ2-1
clone size: NA
V gene: TRBV5-6
D gene: TRBD2

CDR3 DNA: TGTGCCAGCAAGACAGGGGAATCCGGGGAGCTGTTTTTT
CDR3 protein: CASKTGESGELFF
J gene: TRBJ2-2
clone size: many
V gene: TRBV27
D gene: TRBD1

CDR3 DNA: TGTGCCAGCAGCCAAGAGGGGGGGCCCCAGCATTTT
CDR3 protein: CASSQEGGPQHF
J gene: TRBJ1-5
clone size: few
V gene: TRBV4-2
D gene: NA

CDR3 DNA: TGTGCCTGGGGCCGACAGGTAGAGCAGTACTTC
CDR3 protein: CAWGRQVEQYF
J gene: TRBJ2-7
clone size: few
V gene: TRBV30
D gene: NA

CDR3 DNA: TGCGCCAGCAGCTCCTCCGGGACTAGCGGGTTCGATGAGCAGTTCTTC
CDR3 protein: CASSSSGTSGFDEQFF
J gene: TRBJ2-1
clone size: NA
V gene: TRBV5-1
D gene: TRBD2

CDR3 DNA: TGTGCCTGGAGTGTAGCAGGGGGCGGGGAGCAGTACTTC
CDR3 protein: CAWSVAGGGEQYF
J gene: TRBJ2-7
clone size: NA
V gene: TRBV30
D gene: TRBD1

CDR3 DNA: TGTGCCATCAGTGATAGGCTTAACTATGGCTACACCTTC
CDR3 protein: CAISDRLNYGYTF
J gene: TRBJ1-2
clone size: NA
V gene: TRBV10-3
D gene: NA

CDR3 DNA: TGTGCCAGCAGTTCACAAGGGACCAGTGGGGCCAACGTCCTGACTTTC
CDR3 protein: CASSSQGTSGANVLTF
J gene: TRBJ2-6
clone size: NA
V gene: TRBV10-3
D gene: NA

CDR3 DNA: TGTGCCAGCAGTGAAGCGGGGACAGGGTTAGTGACCCAGTACTTC
CDR3 protein: CASSEAGTGLVTQYF
J gene: TRBJ2-5
clone size: few
V gene: TRBV6-1
D gene: TRBD1

CDR3 DNA: TGTGCCTGGAGTGTAAGGGAATACGAGCAGTACTTC
CDR3 protein: CAWSVREYEQYF
J gene: TRBJ2-7
clone size: NA
V gene: TRBV30
D gene: NA

CDR3 DNA: TGCGCCAGCAGCCCGACTGTGGGAACTGAAGCTTTCTTT
CDR3 protein: CASSPTVGTEAFF
J gene: TRBJ1-1
clone size: many
V gene: TRBV5-1
D gene: NA

CDR3 DNA: TGTGCCTGGAGTGTAAGGCTGAAGGGCACTGAAGCTTTCTTT
CDR3 protein: CAWSVRLKGTEAFF
J gene: TRBJ1-1
clone size: NA
V gene: TRBV30
D gene: NA

CDR3 DNA: TGTGCCAGCAGTGATAGTATGGATGAAAAACTGTTTTTT
CDR3 protein: CASSDSMDEKLFF
J gene: TRBJ1-4
clone size: many
V gene: TRBV6-1
D gene: NA

CDR3 DNA: TGTGCCAGCAGCGCAGACAGAGATGAAAAACTGTTTTTT
CDR3 protein: CASSADRDEKLFF
J gene: TRBJ1-4
clone size: many
V gene: TRBV5-6
D gene: NA

CDR3 DNA: TGTGCCAGCAGTCCCCCCGGGGGGAGGAATCAGCCCCAGCATTTT
CDR3 protein: CASSPPGGRNQPQHF
J gene: TRBJ1-5
clone size: NA
V gene: TRBV28
D gene: NA

CDR3 DNA: TGTGCCAGCAGCCCCCTGGGGAATGAGCAGTTCTTC
CDR3 protein: CASSPLGNEQFF
J gene: TRBJ2-1
clone size: NA
V gene: TRBV7-9
D gene: NA

CDR3 DNA: TGTGCCAGCAGCTTAAGGAGGGGGGCTGGAAACACCATATATTTT
CDR3 protein: CASSLRRGAGNTIYF
J gene: TRBJ1-3
clone size: many
V gene: TRBV11-2
D gene: NA

CDR3 DNA: TGTGCCAGCAGCTTAAATGTGGGAGGGGACACTGAAGCTTTCTTT
CDR3 protein: CASSLNVGGDTEAFF
J gene: TRBJ1-1
clone size: many
V gene: TRBV7-3
D gene: NA

CDR3 DNA: TGTGCCAGCAGCCTGGCCCGGATCACAGATACGCAGTATTTT
CDR3 protein: CASSLARITDTQYF
J gene: TRBJ2-3
clone size: few
V gene: TRBV11-2
D gene: NA

CDR3 DNA: TGTGCCACCAGGAGCGGCAATCAGCCCCAGCATTTT
CDR3 protein: CATRSGNQPQHF
J gene: TRBJ1-5
clone size: NA
V gene: TRBV15
D gene: NA

CDR3 DNA: TGTGCCAGCAGTGAAGAGGAGGGGACTAGCGGCAATTCCTACGAGCAGTACTTC
CDR3 protein: CASSEEEGTSGNSYEQYF
J gene: TRBJ2-7
clone size: once
V gene: TRBV6-1
D gene: TRBD2

CDR3 DNA: TGTGCCTGGATAATGGGCGCCTATGGCTACACCTTC
CDR3 protein: CAWIMGAYGYTF
J gene: TRBJ1-2
clone size: NA
V gene: TRBV30
D gene: NA

CDR3 DNA: TGTGCCAGCAGCTTGTTTGCCCCCGGGACCTCCTATGGCTACACCTTC
CDR3 protein: CASSLFAPGTSYGYTF
J gene: TRBJ1-2
clone size: NA
V gene: TRBV5-6
D gene: NA

CDR3 DNA: TGCGCCAGCAGCCAAGAATACGTTACTGGGGCCAACGTCCTGACTTTC
CDR3 protein: CASSQEYVTGANVLTF
J gene: TRBJ2-6
clone size: few
V gene: TRBV4-3
D gene: NA

CDR3 DNA: TGCGCCAGCAGTCCGGGACTAGCGGGGACTACCGAGCAGTACTTC
CDR3 protein: CASSPGLAGTTEQYF
J gene: TRBJ2-7
clone size: NA
V gene: TRBV5-1
D gene: TRBD2

CDR3 DNA: TGCGCCAGCAGCCAGGGACAGGGGGCTCTTGGGAACACTGAAGCTTTCTTT
CDR3 protein: CASSQGQGALGNTEAFF
J gene: TRBJ1-1
clone size: NA
V gene: TRBV4-3
D gene: TRBD1

CDR3 DNA: TGTGCCAGCTCACTACGGACTAGCGGGGGAGAGACCCAGTACTTC
CDR3 protein: CASSLRTSGGETQYF
J gene: TRBJ2-5
clone size: NA
V gene: TRBV18
D gene: TRBD2

CDR3 DNA: TGTGCCAGCAGTGGCTGGGGGACATTGGGCGAGCAGTACTTC
CDR3 protein: CASSGWGTLGEQYF
J gene: TRBJ2-7
clone size: few
V gene: TRBV6-5
D gene: NA

CDR3 DNA: TGTGCCAGCAGTAGCCCTTTATTTGGGGGAAAACTGTTTTTT
CDR3 protein: CASSSPLFGGKLFF
J gene: TRBJ1-4
clone size: NA
V gene: TRBV6-6
D gene: NA

CDR3 DNA: TGTGCCTGGAGTGTAGACCAGGGTTCATACTCTGGGGCCAACGTCCTGACTTTC
CDR3 protein: CAWSVDQGSYSGANVLTF
J gene: TRBJ2-6
clone size: medium-sized
V gene: TRBV30
D gene: NA

CDR3 DNA: TGTGCCAGCAGCGGAGTGGGTGCGCAAGAGACCCAGTACTTC
CDR3 protein: CASSGVGAQETQYF
J gene: TRBJ2-5
clone size: NA
V gene: TRBV25-1
D gene: NA

CDR3 DNA: TGTGCCAGCAGCAGGACCTACGAGCAGTACTTC
CDR3 protein: CASSRTYEQYF
J gene: TRBJ2-7
clone size: NA
V gene: TRBV4-2
D gene: NA

CDR3 DNA: TGTGCCGGCAGTTCTGACAGGGGGGCCGAGACTGAGCAGTTCTTC
CDR3 protein: CAGSSDRGAETEQFF
J gene: TRBJ2-1
clone size: NA
V gene: TRBV28
D gene: TRBD1

CDR3 DNA: TGTGCCACCAGCCCCTTGAGGGGAGAAAAACTGTTTTTT
CDR3 protein: CATSPLRGEKLFF
J gene: TRBJ1-4
clone size: few
V gene: TRBV15
D gene: NA

CDR3 DNA: TGTGCCAGCAGCCAAGATGCCCGGGATGGAAACTCTGGAAACACCATATATTTT
CDR3 protein: CASSQDARDGNSGNTIYF
J gene: TRBJ1-3
clone size: NA
V gene: TRBV4-2
D gene: NA

CDR3 DNA: TGTGCCAGCAGCCCGGGACTAGCGGTGAACAATGAGCAGTTCTTC
CDR3 protein: CASSPGLAVNNEQFF
J gene: TRBJ2-1
clone size: many
V gene: TRBV4-2
D gene: TRBD2

CDR3 DNA: TGTGCCAGCAGCCCCACACGATTCTATGGCTACACCTTC
CDR3 protein: CASSPTRFYGYTF
J gene: TRBJ1-2
clone size: NA
V gene: TRBV9
D gene: NA

CDR3 DNA: TGTGCCTGGTCGCAGGGATTTTCCAAAAACATTCAGCACTTC
CDR3 protein: CAWSQGFSKNIQHF
J gene: TRBJ2-4
clone size: NA
V gene: TRBV30
D gene: NA

CDR3 DNA: TGCAGCGGGGGCCACAATGAGCAGTTCTTC
CDR3 protein: CSGGHNEQFF
J gene: TRBJ2-1
clone size: NA
V gene: TRBV29-1
D gene: NA

CDR3 DNA: TGTGCCAGCAGTTCCCTCTCCGGACAGGGGAGAATAAAGTACTTC
CDR3 protein: CASSSLSGQGRIKYF
J gene: TRBJ2-5
clone size: few
V gene: TRBV27
D gene: TRBD1

CDR3 DNA: TGTGCCAGCTCACCACTTCGACAGGGGATCGAGCAGTACTTC
CDR3 protein: CASSPLRQGIEQYF
J gene: TRBJ2-7
clone size: many
V gene: TRBV18
D gene: TRBD1

CDR3 DNA: TGTGCCAGTAGTACGGATCGGAATGAAAAACTGTTTTTT
CDR3 protein: CASSTDRNEKLFF
J gene: TRBJ1-4
clone size: NA
V gene: TRBV19
D gene: NA

CDR3 DNA: TGTGCCAGCAGCAAAGCGTCATATCGATTC
CDR3 protein: CASSKASYRF
J gene: TRBJ2-7
clone size: NA
V gene: TRBV21-1
D gene: NA

CDR3 DNA: TGTGCCTGGAGTGTTATCGCAGATACGCAGTATTTT
CDR3 protein: CAWSVIADTQYF
J gene: TRBJ2-3
clone size: few
V gene: TRBV30
D gene: NA

CDR3 DNA: TGTGCCAGCAGCCCTAGGCCGACTAGTGCGCACGAGCAGTACTTC
CDR3 protein: CASSPRPTSAHEQYF
J gene: TRBJ2-7
clone size: NA
V gene: TRBV5-6
D gene: NA

CDR3 DNA: TGTGCCAGCAGCTCCACTGTAGCAGAAGAGACCCAGTACTTC
CDR3 protein: CASSSTVAEETQYF
J gene: TRBJ2-5
clone size: NA
V gene: TRBV7-9
D gene: NA

CDR3 DNA: TGTGCCAGCAGCTTTGAGGGGGCATTCTGGAATCAGCCCCAGCATTTT
CDR3 protein: CASSFEGAFWNQPQHF
J gene: TRBJ1-5
clone size: NA
V gene: TRBV5-5
D gene: TRBD1